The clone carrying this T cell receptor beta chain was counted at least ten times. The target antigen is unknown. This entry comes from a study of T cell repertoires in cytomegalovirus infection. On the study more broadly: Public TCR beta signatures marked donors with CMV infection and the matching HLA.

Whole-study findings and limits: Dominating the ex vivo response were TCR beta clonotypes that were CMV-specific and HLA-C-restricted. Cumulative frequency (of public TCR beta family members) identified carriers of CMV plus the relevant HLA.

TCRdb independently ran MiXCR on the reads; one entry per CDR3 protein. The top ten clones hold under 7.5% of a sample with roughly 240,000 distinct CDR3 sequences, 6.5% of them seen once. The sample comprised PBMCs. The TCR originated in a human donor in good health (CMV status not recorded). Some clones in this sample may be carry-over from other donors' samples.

CDR3 protein: CASSQDEVTGELFF. CDR3 in DNA: TGTGCCAGCAGCCAAGATGAGGTCACCGGGGAGCTGTTTTTT. The chain recombines TRBV14 with TRBJ2-2, with D unclear. Looked up from germline, CDR1 is SGHDN and CDR2 is FVKESK. V lost 0 bases, J lost 4 bases, and 6 bases lay in between. The CDR3 runs to 14 residues.